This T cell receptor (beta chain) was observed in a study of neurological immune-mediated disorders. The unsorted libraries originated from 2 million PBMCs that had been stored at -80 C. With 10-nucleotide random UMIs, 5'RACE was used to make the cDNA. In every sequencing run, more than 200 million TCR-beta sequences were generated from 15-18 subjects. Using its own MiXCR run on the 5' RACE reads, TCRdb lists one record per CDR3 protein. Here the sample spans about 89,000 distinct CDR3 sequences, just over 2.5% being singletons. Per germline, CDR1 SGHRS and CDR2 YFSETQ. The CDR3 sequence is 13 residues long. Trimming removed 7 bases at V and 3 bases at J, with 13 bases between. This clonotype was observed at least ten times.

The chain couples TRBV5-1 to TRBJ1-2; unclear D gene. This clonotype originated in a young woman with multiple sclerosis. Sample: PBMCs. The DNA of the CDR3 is TGCGCCAGCCGGGCTTCTGGTTACTATGGCTACACCTTC. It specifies CASRASGYYGYTF.